These 8 T cell receptor beta chains were all obtained from the same sample, sequenced in a study of response to subunit inactivated influenza vaccine (dated by TCRdb to the late 2010s). Library prep was done by RT-PCR. These reads were obtained on an Illumina HiSeq 2500. TCRdb itself trimmed the public reads at Q25 with fastp, ran MiXCR and retained productive beta chains. CDR3 protein duplicates are merged, each entry listing the most common genes and DNA. In this sample the table shows 700,000 to 800,000 distinct CDR3 sequences, under 20% of which occur a single time. Roughly 10% of the sample belongs to the ten largest clones. Sequences were derived from PBMCs from blood, sampled less than 6 days after vaccination. The receptors were sampled from a man aged 45 to 65 who received an inactivated influenza vaccine. Donor details come from another sample of the same person, matched by shared clones.

The chain's CDR3 is CASSLRGLSVNEQFF. The CDR3 coding sequence is TGTGCCAGCAGTCTTAGGGGATTATCAGTAAATGAGCAGTTCTTC. This sequence joins TRBV27 and TRBJ2-1; D is possibly TRBD1 (5 bases). The CDR3 spans 15 residues. Trimming pared 5 bases from V and 7 bases from J, leaving 18 bases between. Germline V CDR1 and CDR2: MNHEY, SMNVEV (reference sequence).

This chain joins TRBV30 and TRBJ2-1; the match to TRBD1 covers 8 bases. The CDR3 loop spans 15 amino acids. J gave up 1 base and V 2 bases, and 4 bases lay outside the gene matches. CDR1 and CDR2 (germline): GTSNPN, SVGIG (reference sequence). The CDR3 loop is CAWSFTGGSYNEQFF. The CDR3 bases are TGTGCCTGGAGTTTTACAGGGGGTTCCTACAATGAGCAGTTCTTC.

This clonotype was seen a handful of times. V gene TRBV29-1 combines with J gene TRBJ2-7; D is ambiguous. Germline V lookup: CDR1 SQVTM, CDR2 ANQGSEA. There are 11 residues in the CDR3. Trimming shortened V by 6 bases and J by 6 bases, and 12 bases separated the two germline ends. DNA for the CDR3: TGCAGCGTCCGTGCGACGATCGAGCAGTACTTC. Translating gives CSVRATIEQYF.

This clonotype was observed a few times. This sequence joins TRBV29-1 and TRBJ2-1; D possibly corresponds to TRBD1 (7 bases). Germline V gene sequence: CDR1 SQVTM, CDR2 ANQGSEA. Trimming shortened V by 7 bases and J by 9 bases, and 22 bases separated the two germline ends. There are 14 residues in the CDR3. CDR3 DNA: TGCAGCGCCAGGGGGGCGCCCGGGTCGGTTGAGCAGTTCTTC. It specifies CSARGAPGSVEQFF.

This clonotype was seen a few times. The V and J genes are TRBV7-9 and TRBJ2-2; a weak D match, TRBD2 (6 bases). From germline, CDR1 is SEHNR and CDR2 FQNEAQ (reference sequence). With 2 bases removed from V and 7 bases from J, the gap between germline ends came to 14 bases. This CDR3 has 15 residues. CDR3 in DNA: TGTGCCAGCAGCTTAAGAATTGGAGGGGTCGGGGAGCTGTTTTTT. Residues: CASSLRIGGVGELFF.

This clonotype was counted ten times or more. This rearrangement joins TRBV9 to TRBJ2-2; a possible D gene is TRBD2 (6 bases). Germline CDR1 SGDLS, CDR2 YYNGEE. The length of the CDR3 is 18 residues. Trimming stripped 0 bases from V and 0 bases from J, with 15 bases between. The CDR3 protein is CASSVVSSVAANTGELFF. In DNA, the CDR3 is TGTGCCAGCAGCGTAGTTTCGTCGGTAGCGGCGAACACCGGGGAGCTGTTTTTT.

This clonotype was observed a handful of times. The V gene is TRBV10-3, the J gene TRBJ2-5; TRBD1 aligns across 9 bases. The germline V gene encodes CDR1 ENHRY and CDR2 SYGVKD. The CDR3 has 14 residues. V was pared by 6 bases and J by 2 bases, with 4 bases of the junction left unmatched. The CDR3, as DNA: TGTGCCATCAGGACCGACAGGGGGCAAGAGACCCAGTACTTC. Its translation: CAIRTDRGQETQYF.

There are a few counts of this clonotype. The chain has TRBV20-1 and TRBJ1-6, with TRBD1 matching 7 bases. V shed 7 bases and J 9 bases; nucleotides not matched to a gene: 6. This CDR3 has 12 residues. Germline V gene data show CDR1 as DFQATT and CDR2 as SNEGSKA (reference sequence). CDR3 residues: CSGLDRTSPLHF. The DNA of the CDR3 is TGCAGTGGACTGGACAGGACTTCACCCCTCCACTTT.